Shown below are 20 T cell receptor beta chains from a single sample sequenced in a study of PD-L1 blockade in urothelial cancer. Noted time point: pretreatment peripheral blood. Some clones are missing from TCRdb's copy, which holds only in-frame ones; the method was immunoSEQ multiplex PCR. This table holds around 68,000 clones, approximately 75% found once. The sequencing here drew on PBMCs, taken around atezolizumab (anti-PD-L1) treatment. The receptor source for this set is an older man with urothelial cancer.

This chain links TRBV2 with TRBJ2-2; D might be TRBD1 (6 bases). The CDR3 consists of 17 residues. The V end lost 2 bases, the J end lost 3 bases, and 16 bases lay between the germline ends. Germline loops: CDR1 SNHLY, CDR2 FYNNEI. The CDR3 sequence: CASSETTGNPYTGELFF. CDR3 nucleotides: TGTGCCAGCAGTGAAACGACAGGAAACCCCTACACCGGGGAGCTGTTTTTT.

There are a few counts of this clone. The chain uses TRBV11-2 and TRBJ2-1, with D possibly being TRBD2 (6 bases). Between the trimmed V and J ends, which lost 5 bases and 0 bases, there was a span of 17 bases. From germline, CDR1 is SGHAT and CDR2 FQNNGV. The CDR3 totals 17 residues. CDR3 protein: CASSPRGGPSSYNEQFF. In nucleotides, the CDR3 is TGTGCCAGCAGCCCCCGAGGAGGGCCTAGCTCCTACAATGAGCAGTTCTTC.

This clone showed up just once. The CDR3 sequence is CASSREDGYTF. The CDR3 DNA reads TGTGCCAGCAGCCGGGAAGACGGCTACACCTTC. The chain combines TRBV7-9 with TRBJ1-2; no firm D call. Germline-derived CDR1 and CDR2 are SEHNR and FQNEAQ (reference sequence). Trimming took 5 bases from V and 8 from J, leaving 9 bases between them. This CDR3 is 11 amino acids long.

V gene TRBV6-6 combines with J gene TRBJ2-1; 8 nucleotides line up with TRBD2. CDR3 length equals 16 residues. After removal of 0 bases from V and 9 bases from J, the junction contained 10 bases not matched to a gene. Germline lookup yields CDR1 MNHNY and CDR2 SVGAGI (reference sequence). In DNA form, the CDR3 reads TGTGCCAGCAGTTACTCGTTTGCGGGAGGAATACCTGAGCAGTTCTTC. Translating it yields CASSYSFAGGIPEQFF.

The chain carries TRBV5-6 and TRBJ1-4; the match to TRBD1 covers 11 bases. The germline gives CDR1 SGHDT, CDR2 YYEEEE. CDR3 length equals 15 residues. V shed 0 bases and J 15 bases; nucleotides not matched to a gene: 10. The chain's CDR3 is CASSLGGTGGSSLFF. CDR3 nucleotides: TGTGCCAGCAGCTTGGGCGGGACAGGGGGGTCCTCGTTGTTTTTT.

The V and J genes are TRBV10-2 and TRBJ2-3; 13 nucleotides line up with TRBD2. The CDR3 consists of 15 residues. V lost 6 bases and J lost 4; bases outside the gene matches: 4. CDR1 and CDR2 (germline): WSHSY, SAAADI. The CDR3 DNA sequence: TGCGCCAGCAGATGGACTAGCGGGAGATCAGATACGCAGTATTTT. It translates to CASRWTSGRSDTQYF.

The chain employs TRBV5-4 and TRBJ2-1; perhaps TRBD2 as D (6 bases). This CDR3 is built from 16 residues. Trimming pared 0 bases from V and 8 bases from J, leaving 18 bases between. The V gene's germline CDR1 is SGHNT and CDR2 YYREEE (reference sequence). CDR3 in amino acids: CASSLDAGTFGDEQFF. DNA for the CDR3: TGTGCCAGCAGCTTGGACGCGGGGACCTTTGGCGATGAGCAGTTCTTC.

The chain carries TRBV29-1 and TRBJ1-3, with 7 positions matching TRBD1. Germline CDR1 and CDR2: SQVTM and ANQGSEA. J gave up 2 bases and V 3 bases, and 4 bases lay outside the gene matches. This CDR3 is built from 14 residues. CDR3 sequence (DNA): TGCAGCGTTGACCGCCAGGGGGCTGGAAACACCATATATTTT. Protein sequence: CSVDRQGAGNTIYF.

The chain has TRBV9 and TRBJ1-2; TRBD1 agrees at 9 bases. V shed 4 bases and J 7 bases; nucleotides not matched to a gene: 8. This CDR3 is built from 14 residues. CDR1 and CDR2 (germline): SGDLS, YYNGEE. DNA of the CDR3: TGTGCCAGCAGCCTTAGGACAGGGGCAGGTGGCTACACCTTC. Translation gives CASSLRTGAGGYTF.

The chain is built from TRBV19 and TRBJ2-7; TRBD1 is a possible D gene (5 bases). CDR1 is LNHDA, CDR2 SQIVND, per germline (reference sequence). The germline V and J ends were trimmed by 3 bases and 2 bases, with 11 bases remaining between them. The CDR3 covers 14 residues. Here the CDR3 reads CASSIRQSTYEQYF. The CDR3 DNA reads TGTGCCAGTAGTATTCGACAGTCAACCTACGAGCAGTACTTC.

J is TRBJ2-2 and V is TRBV28; D is uncertain. The germline V gene encodes CDR1 MDHEN and CDR2 SYDVKM. Deletions cut 4 bases from V and 6 bases from J, with 6 bases between. The CDR3 has 12 amino acids. The CDR3 loop reads CASSSPPGELFF. The DNA for the CDR3 is TGTGCCAGCAGTTCCCCTCCCGGGGAGCTGTTTTTT.

The chain is built from TRBV9 and TRBJ2-3; possibly TRBD2 for D (6 bases). With 0 bases removed from V and 6 bases from J, the gap between germline ends came to 14 bases. The CDR3 consists of 15 residues. Germline V gene sequence: CDR1 SGDLS, CDR2 YYNGEE. CDR3 DNA: TGTGCCAGCAGCGTAGAGGATTATGGGGGGGATACGCAGTATTTT. This codes for CASSVEDYGGDTQYF.

The V gene is TRBV6-5, the J gene TRBJ1-4, with D unclear. The V and J ends lost 4 bases and 6 bases respectively, with 12 bases between them. Germline V gives CDR1 MNHEY, CDR2 SVGAGI. The CDR3 runs 14 residues. This chain's CDR3 is CASSFSRRDEKLFF. The CDR3 DNA reads TGTGCCAGCAGTTTCTCCAGGAGGGATGAAAAACTGTTTTTT.

The chain is built from TRBV4-1 and TRBJ1-5; 9 bases are a match to TRBD1. Germline CDR1 and CDR2: MGHRA and YSYEKL. V shed 2 bases, J shed 7 bases, and the junction held 3 bases outside the gene matches. The CDR3 is 14 amino acids. The CDR3: CASSQRDRDQPQHF. CDR3 coding DNA: TGCGCCAGCAGCCAACGGGACAGGGACCAGCCCCAGCATTTT.

This clone was recorded once. V usage is TRBV19 and J usage is TRBJ1-1; 8 positions agree with TRBD1. V was pared by 6 bases and J by 9 bases, with 3 bases of the junction left unmatched. From germline, CDR1 is LNHDA and CDR2 SQIVND (reference sequence). This CDR3 is built from 11 residues. This chain's CDR3 is CASRGQAKAFF. Here the CDR3 DNA reads TGTGCCAGTAGGGGACAGGCTAAAGCTTTCTTT. Complete variable domain (other parts from reference TRBV19 and TRBJ1-1): DGGITQSPKYLFRKEGQNVTLSCEQNLNHDAMYWYRQDPGQGLRLIYYSQIVNDFQKGDIAEGYSVSREKKESFPLTVTSAQKNPTAFYLCASRGQAKAFFGQGTRLTVV.

The chain joins TRBV28 to TRBJ1-5, with D perhaps matching TRBD1 (5 bases). V was trimmed by 8 bases and J by 3 bases, leaving 14 bases between them. This CDR3 has 14 residues. Germline-derived CDR1 and CDR2 are MDHEN and SYDVKM. The CDR3 DNA sequence: TGTGCCAGCGGGGAGGGGTGGGACAATCAGCCCCAGCATTTT. It codes for CASGEGWDNQPQHF.

This chain links TRBV11-3 with TRBJ2-1; TRBD1 might be the D (7 bases). This CDR3 region has 15 residues. The V gene lost 5 bases and the J gene lost 2 bases, with 13 bases spanning the gap. Germline V gives CDR1 SGHNT, CDR2 YENEEA. CDR3 in amino acids: CASSKAGQTYNEQFF. CDR3 DNA sequence: TGTGCCAGCAGCAAGGCGGGACAGACCTACAATGAGCAGTTCTTC. Together with reference TRBV11-3 and TRBJ2-1, the CDR3 gives the full variable domain: EAGVVQSPRYKIIEKKQPVAFWCNPISGHNTLYWYLQNLGQGPELLIRYENEEAVDDSQLPKDRFSAERLKGVDSTLKIQPAELGDSAVYLCASSKAGQTYNEQFFGPGTRLTVL.

V and J are TRBV2 and TRBJ1-2; D gene unclear. V gave up 3 bases and J gave up 8 bases, with 13 bases separating them. CDR1 is SNHLY and CDR2 is FYNNEI in the germline V gene. The CDR3 consists of 13 residues. CDR3: CASSDRSRRGYTF. Written as DNA, the CDR3 is TGTGCCAGCAGTGACAGGTCACGACGCGGCTACACCTTC.

The V gene is TRBV5-6, the J gene TRBJ2-1; 11 nucleotides align to TRBD2. V was clipped by 3 bases and J by 9 bases; unmatched bases: 11. CDR3 size: 16 residues. Germline CDR1 and CDR2: SGHDT and YYEEEE. For the CDR3, the DNA is TGTGCCAGCAGCTGGCCCGACCTAGCGGGAGGCGCTGAGCAGTTCTTC. It translates to CASSWPDLAGGAEQFF.

The chain joins TRBV7-8 to TRBJ1-4; no reliable D call. V gave up 5 bases and J gave up 5 bases, with 6 bases separating them. Germline V CDR1 and CDR2: SGHVS, FQNEAQ. CDR3 length: 12 residues. The CDR3 spells CASSRENEKLFF. The CDR3 DNA reads TGTGCCAGCAGCCGTGAGAATGAAAAACTGTTTTTT.